This T cell receptor (beta chain) was identified during a study of post-analysis software for immune sequencing data. General study results and limits: Five or six TRBV segments were significantly more frequent in patients than in controls. TRBV5-6, TRBV5-1 and TRBV20-1 were among these segments.

In its sample, this clonotype was seen once. Antigen specificity is unknown. cDNA libraries for TCR beta contained unique molecular identifiers. TCRdb recomputed calls from the PCR reads with MiXCR, one row per CDR3 protein. The repertoire holds some 700,000 distinct CDR3 sequences, 55% to 60% seen once, with approximately 10% in the top ten. The V gene end was trimmed by 6 bases and the J gene end by 1 base; junction bases not matched to a gene: 17. The CDR3 is 19 residues long. In germline, CDR1 is DFQATT, CDR2 SNEGSKA (reference sequence). This TCR was recovered from a girl aged 2 to 10 with multiple sclerosis. The sequencing input was blood. V gene TRBV20-1 combines with J gene TRBJ2-1; TRBD2 agrees at 11 bases. Here the CDR3 DNA reads TGCAGTGCGAGGATAGCGGGAGGGCCCGGGGGGTGGTCCTACAATGAGCAGTTCTTC. This translates into CSARIAGGPGGWSYNEQFF.